This T cell receptor beta chain was documented in a study of T-cell memory formation after mild COVID-19. General observations from the study: CD4+ contracting clones were mainly CM and EM; CD8+ ones, EMRA. In pre-infection memory, a portion of responding clones appeared, which suggested that cross-reactive memory joined. Balance between CD4 and CD8 was seen in clones contracting day 15 to 85, and a CD4+ lean was seen in later expanders.

Germline V CDR1 and CDR2: DFQATT, SNEGSKA (reference sequence). The CDR3 loop spans 16 amino acids. Details on this clonotype: Its antigen remains unknown.

cDNA libraries for TCR alpha and TCR beta, carrying sample barcodes and UMIs, came from 5'RACE with constant-segment primers. Each CDR3 protein gets one entry after TCRdb re-called the 5' RACE reads with MiXCR. The sample has roughly 200,000 distinct CDR3 sequences, under 20% seen once; the top ten hold approximately 2.1%. Sequencing was performed on PBMCs or a T cell subset sorted from them (not recorded which). The chain is built from TRBV20-1 and TRBJ2-3; 15 bases line up with TRBD2. The TCR sequence derives from an adult woman who had mild COVID-19 (a few samples of this study predate the infection). Cell type and time point are not known. The CDR3 coding sequence is TGCTCGTCCAGGACTAGCGGGAGGGTTGGGACAGATACGCAGTATTTT. It codes for CSSRTSGRVGTDTQYF.